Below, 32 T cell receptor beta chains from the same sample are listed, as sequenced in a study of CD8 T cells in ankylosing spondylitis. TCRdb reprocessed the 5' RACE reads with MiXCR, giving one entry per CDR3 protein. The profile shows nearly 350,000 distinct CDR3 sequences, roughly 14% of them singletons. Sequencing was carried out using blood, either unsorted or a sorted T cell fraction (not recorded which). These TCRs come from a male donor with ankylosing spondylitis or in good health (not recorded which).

The CDR3 DNA reads as TGCGCCAGCAGCTTGGAAGGGGACCCCTACAATGAGCAGTTCTTC. It translates to CASSLEGDPYNEQFF. The chain is built from TRBV5-1 and TRBJ2-1; D may correspond to TRBD1 or TRBD2 (5 bases each). The V and J ends lost 0 bases and 2 bases respectively, with 9 bases between them. CDR3 length: 15 amino acids. Germline loops: CDR1 SGHRS, CDR2 YFSETQ.

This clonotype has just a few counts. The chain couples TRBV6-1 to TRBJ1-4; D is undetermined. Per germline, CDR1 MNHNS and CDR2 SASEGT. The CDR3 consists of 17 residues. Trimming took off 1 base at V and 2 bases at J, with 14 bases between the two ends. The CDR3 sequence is CASSEDPAPSTNEKLFF. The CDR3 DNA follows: TGTGCCAGCAGTGAAGATCCCGCCCCCTCTACTAATGAAAAACTGTTTTTT.

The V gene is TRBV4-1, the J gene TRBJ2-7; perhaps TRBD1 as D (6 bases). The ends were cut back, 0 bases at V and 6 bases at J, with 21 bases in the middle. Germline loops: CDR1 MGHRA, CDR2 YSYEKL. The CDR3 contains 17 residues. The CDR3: CASSQDIGLRGTGEQYF. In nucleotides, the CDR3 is TGCGCCAGCAGCCAAGACATAGGGCTAAGGGGGACGGGCGAGCAGTACTTC.

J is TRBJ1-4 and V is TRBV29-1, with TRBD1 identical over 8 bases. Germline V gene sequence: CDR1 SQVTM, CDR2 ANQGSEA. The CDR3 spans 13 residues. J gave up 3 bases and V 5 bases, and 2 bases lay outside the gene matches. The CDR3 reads CSVQQGANEKLFF. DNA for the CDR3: TGCAGCGTTCAACAGGGGGCTAATGAAAAACTGTTTTTT.

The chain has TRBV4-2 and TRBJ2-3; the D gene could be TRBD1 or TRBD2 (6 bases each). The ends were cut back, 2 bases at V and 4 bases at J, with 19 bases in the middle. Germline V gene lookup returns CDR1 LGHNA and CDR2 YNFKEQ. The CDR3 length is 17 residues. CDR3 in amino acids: CASSQNTGNGSPDTQYF. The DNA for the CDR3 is TGTGCCAGCAGCCAAAACACAGGGAACGGGAGTCCAGATACGCAGTATTTT.

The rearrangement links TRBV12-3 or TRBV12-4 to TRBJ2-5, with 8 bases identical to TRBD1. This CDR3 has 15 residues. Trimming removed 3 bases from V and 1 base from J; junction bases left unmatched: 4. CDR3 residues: CASSFRQGTQETQYF. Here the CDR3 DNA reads TGTGCCAGCAGTTTTAGACAGGGGACCCAAGAGACCCAGTACTTC.

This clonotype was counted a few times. The CDR3: CASGPDRRETNTGELFF. The CDR3 nucleotides read TGTGCCAGCGGCCCGGACAGGAGAGAAACGAACACCGGGGAGCTGTTTTTT. V gene TRBV21-1 combines with J gene TRBJ2-2; the table's D call of TRBD1 was not tested on the DNA. TRBV21-1 is annotated as a pseudogene. This CDR3 has 17 residues.

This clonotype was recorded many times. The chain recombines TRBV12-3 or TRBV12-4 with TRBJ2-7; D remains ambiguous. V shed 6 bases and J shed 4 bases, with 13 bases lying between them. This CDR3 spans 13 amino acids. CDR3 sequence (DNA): TGTGCCAGCAGGGGCGTTACCTCTTACGAGCAGTACTTC. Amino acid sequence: CASRGVTSYEQYF.

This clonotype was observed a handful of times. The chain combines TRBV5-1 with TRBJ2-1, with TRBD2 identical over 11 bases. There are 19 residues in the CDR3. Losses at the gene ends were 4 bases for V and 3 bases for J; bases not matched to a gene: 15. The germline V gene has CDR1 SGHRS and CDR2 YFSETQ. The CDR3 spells CASSGAPTSGSKGYNEQFF. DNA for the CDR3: TGCGCCAGCAGCGGTGCCCCTACTAGCGGGAGTAAGGGCTACAATGAGCAGTTCTTC.

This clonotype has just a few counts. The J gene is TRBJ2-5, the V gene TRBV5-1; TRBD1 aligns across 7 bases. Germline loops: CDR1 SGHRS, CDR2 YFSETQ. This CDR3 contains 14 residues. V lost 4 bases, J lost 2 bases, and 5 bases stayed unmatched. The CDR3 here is CASSMGQTQETQYF. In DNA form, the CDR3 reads TGCGCCAGCAGCATGGGACAGACTCAAGAGACCCAGTACTTC.

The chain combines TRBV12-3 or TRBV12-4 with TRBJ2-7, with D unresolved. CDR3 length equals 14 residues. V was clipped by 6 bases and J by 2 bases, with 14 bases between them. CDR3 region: CASSPGPGAYEQYF. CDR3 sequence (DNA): TGTGCCAGCAGCCCCGGTCCGGGCGCCTACGAGCAGTACTTC.

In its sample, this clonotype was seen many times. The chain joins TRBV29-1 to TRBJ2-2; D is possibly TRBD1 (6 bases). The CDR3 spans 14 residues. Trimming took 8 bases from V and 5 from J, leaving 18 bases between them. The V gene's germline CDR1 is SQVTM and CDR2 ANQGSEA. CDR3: CSTLQGEGTGELFF. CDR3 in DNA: TGCAGCACCCTACAGGGAGAGGGTACCGGGGAGCTGTTTTTT.

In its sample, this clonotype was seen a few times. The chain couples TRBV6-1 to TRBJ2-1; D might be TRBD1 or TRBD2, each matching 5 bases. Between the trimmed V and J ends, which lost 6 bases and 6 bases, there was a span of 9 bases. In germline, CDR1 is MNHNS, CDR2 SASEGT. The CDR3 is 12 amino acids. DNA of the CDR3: TGTGCCAGCAGGGGACCGAGCAATGAGCAGTTCTTC. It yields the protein CASRGPSNEQFF.

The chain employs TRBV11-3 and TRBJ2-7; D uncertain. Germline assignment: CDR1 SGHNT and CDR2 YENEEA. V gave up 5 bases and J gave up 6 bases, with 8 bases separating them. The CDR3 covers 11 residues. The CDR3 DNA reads TGTGCCAGCAGCGGGATGGGCGAGCAGTACTTC. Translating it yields CASSGMGEQYF.

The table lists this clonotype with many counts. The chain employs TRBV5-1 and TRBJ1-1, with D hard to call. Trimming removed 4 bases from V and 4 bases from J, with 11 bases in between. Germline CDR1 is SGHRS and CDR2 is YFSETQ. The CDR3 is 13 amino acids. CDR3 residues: CASSRDRSTEAFF. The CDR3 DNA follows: TGCGCCAGCAGCCGGGATAGGAGCACTGAAGCTTTCTTT.

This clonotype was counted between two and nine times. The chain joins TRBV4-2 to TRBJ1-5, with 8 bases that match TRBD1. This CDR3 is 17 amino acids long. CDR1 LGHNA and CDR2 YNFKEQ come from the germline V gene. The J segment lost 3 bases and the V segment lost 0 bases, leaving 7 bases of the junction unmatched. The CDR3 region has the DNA TGTGCCAGCAGCCAAGACTGGTCAGGGGGCACCAATCAGCCCCAGCATTTT. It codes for CASSQDWSGGTNQPQHF.

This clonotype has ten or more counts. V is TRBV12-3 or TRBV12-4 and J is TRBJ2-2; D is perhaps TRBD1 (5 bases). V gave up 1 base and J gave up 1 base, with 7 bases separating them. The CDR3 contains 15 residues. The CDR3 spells CASSLVQGNTGELFF. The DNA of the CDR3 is TGTGCCAGCAGTTTAGTGCAGGGGAACACCGGGGAGCTGTTTTTT.

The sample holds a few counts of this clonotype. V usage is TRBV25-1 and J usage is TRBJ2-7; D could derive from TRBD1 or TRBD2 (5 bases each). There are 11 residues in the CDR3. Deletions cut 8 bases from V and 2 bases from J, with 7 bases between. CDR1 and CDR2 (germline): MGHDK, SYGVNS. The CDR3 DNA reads TGTGCCAGCGGGACCACCTACGAGCAGTACTTC. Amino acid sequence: CASGTTYEQYF.

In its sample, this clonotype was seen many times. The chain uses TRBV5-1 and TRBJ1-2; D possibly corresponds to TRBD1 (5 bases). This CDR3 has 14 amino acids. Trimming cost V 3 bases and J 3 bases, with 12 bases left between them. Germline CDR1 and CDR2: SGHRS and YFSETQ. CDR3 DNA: TGCGCCAGCAGCTGGGGACCATCGGACTATGGCTACACCTTC. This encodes CASSWGPSDYGYTF. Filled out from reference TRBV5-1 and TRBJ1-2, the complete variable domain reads KAGVTQTPRYLIKTRGQQVTLSCSPISGHRSVSWYQQTPGQGLQFLFEYFSETQRNKGNFPGRFSGRQFSNSRSEMNVSTLELGDSALYLCASSWGPSDYGYTFGSGTRLTVV.

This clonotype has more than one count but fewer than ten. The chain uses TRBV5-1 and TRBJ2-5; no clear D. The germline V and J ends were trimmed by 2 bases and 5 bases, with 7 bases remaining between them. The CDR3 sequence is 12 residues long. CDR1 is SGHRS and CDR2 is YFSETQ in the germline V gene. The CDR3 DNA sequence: TGCGCCAGCAGCTTCCCCCAGGAGACCCAGTACTTC. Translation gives CASSFPQETQYF.

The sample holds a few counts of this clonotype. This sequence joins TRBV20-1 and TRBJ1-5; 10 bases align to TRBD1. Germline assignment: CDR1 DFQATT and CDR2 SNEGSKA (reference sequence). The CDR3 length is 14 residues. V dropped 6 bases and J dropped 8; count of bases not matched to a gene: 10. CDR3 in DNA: TGCAGTGCGGTGGGACAGGGGCTGAGAGAGCCCCAGCATTTT. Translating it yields CSAVGQGLREPQHF.

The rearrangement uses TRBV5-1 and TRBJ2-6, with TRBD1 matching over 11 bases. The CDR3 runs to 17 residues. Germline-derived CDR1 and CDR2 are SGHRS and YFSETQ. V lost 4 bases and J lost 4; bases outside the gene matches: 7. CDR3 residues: CASSNGQGASGANVLTF. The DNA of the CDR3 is TGCGCCAGCAGCAACGGACAGGGGGCAAGCGGGGCCAACGTCCTGACTTTC. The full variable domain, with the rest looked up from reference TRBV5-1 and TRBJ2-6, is KAGVTQTPRYLIKTRGQQVTLSCSPISGHRSVSWYQQTPGQGLQFLFEYFSETQRNKGNFPGRFSGRQFSNSRSEMNVSTLELGDSALYLCASSNGQGASGANVLTFGAGSRLTVL.

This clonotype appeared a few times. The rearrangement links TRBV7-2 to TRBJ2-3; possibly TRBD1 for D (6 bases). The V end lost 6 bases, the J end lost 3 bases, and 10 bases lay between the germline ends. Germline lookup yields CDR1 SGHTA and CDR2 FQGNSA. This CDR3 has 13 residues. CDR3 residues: CASRGAGTDTQYF. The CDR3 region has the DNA TGTGCCAGCAGGGGGGCCGGGACAGATACGCAGTATTTT. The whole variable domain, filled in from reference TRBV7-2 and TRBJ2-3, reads GAGVSQSPSNKVTEKGKDVELRCDPISGHTALYWYRQSLGQGLEFLIYFQGNSAPDKSGLPSDRFSAERTGGSVSTLTIQRTQQEDSAVYLCASRGAGTDTQYFGPGTRLTVL.

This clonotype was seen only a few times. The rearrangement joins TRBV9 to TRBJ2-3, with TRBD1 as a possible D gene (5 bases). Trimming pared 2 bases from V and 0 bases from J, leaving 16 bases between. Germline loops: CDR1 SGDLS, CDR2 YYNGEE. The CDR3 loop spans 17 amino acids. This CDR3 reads CASSVRGQPLSTDTQYF. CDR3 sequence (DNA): TGTGCCAGCAGCGTTCGCGGACAACCACTTAGCACAGATACGCAGTATTTT.

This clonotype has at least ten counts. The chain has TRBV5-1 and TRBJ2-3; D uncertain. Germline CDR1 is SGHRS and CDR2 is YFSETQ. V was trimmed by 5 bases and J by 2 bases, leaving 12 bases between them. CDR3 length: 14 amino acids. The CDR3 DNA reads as TGCGCCAGCAGGGTATATCTACCCACAGATACGCAGTATTTT. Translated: CASRVYLPTDTQYF. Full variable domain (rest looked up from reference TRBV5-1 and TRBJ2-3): KAGVTQTPRYLIKTRGQQVTLSCSPISGHRSVSWYQQTPGQGLQFLFEYFSETQRNKGNFPGRFSGRQFSNSRSEMNVSTLELGDSALYLCASRVYLPTDTQYFGPGTRLTVL.

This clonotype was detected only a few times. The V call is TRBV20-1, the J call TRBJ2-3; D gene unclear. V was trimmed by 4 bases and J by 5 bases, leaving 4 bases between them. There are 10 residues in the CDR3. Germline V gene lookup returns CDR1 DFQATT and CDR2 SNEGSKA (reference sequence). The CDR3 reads CSANRDTQYF. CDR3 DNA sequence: TGCAGTGCTAACAGAGATACGCAGTATTTT.

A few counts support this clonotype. CDR3 in DNA: TGCAGTCAAGGGGGTACCCTTCCCTACGAGCAGTACTTC. Its translation: CSQGGTLPYEQYF. The J gene is TRBJ2-7, the V gene TRBV20-1; weak D call: TRBD1 (6 bases). CDR1 DFQATT and CDR2 SNEGSKA come from the germline V gene (reference sequence). The CDR3 length is 13 residues. Deletions cut 8 bases from V and 2 bases from J, with 16 bases between.

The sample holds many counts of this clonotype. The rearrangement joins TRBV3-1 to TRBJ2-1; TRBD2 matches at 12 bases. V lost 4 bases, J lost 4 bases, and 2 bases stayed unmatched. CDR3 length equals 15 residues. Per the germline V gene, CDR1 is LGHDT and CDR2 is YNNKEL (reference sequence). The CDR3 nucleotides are TGTGCCAGCAGCCCGGGGACTAGCGGGTACAATGAGCAGTTCTTC. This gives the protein CASSPGTSGYNEQFF.

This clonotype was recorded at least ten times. CDR3 bases: TGTGCCAGCAGCCCAATAACTAGCTCCTACAATGAGCAGTTCTTC. The encoded protein is CASSPITSSYNEQFF. The chain carries TRBV9 and TRBJ2-1; possibly TRBD2 for D (5 bases). Trimming stripped 4 bases from V and 0 bases from J, with 11 bases between. Germline assignment: CDR1 SGDLS and CDR2 YYNGEE. The CDR3 loop spans 15 amino acids.

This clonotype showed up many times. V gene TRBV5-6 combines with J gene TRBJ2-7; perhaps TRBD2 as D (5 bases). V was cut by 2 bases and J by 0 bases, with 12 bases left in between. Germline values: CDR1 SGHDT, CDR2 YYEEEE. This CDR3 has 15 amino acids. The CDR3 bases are TGTGCCAGCAGCTTATTACTTGGGAGCTCCTACGAGCAGTACTTC. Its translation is CASSLLLGSSYEQYF.

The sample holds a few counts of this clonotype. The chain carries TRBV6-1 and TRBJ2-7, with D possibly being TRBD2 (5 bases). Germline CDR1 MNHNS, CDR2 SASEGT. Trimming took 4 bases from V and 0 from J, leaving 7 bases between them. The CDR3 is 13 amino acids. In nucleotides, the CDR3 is TGTGCCAGCAGTGGAGGGTCCTCCTACGAGCAGTACTTC. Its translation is CASSGGSSYEQYF.

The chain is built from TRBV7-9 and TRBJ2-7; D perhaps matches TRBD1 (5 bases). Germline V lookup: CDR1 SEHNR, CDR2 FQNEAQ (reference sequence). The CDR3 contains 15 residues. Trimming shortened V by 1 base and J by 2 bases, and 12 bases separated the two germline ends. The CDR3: CASSLGRTPAYEQYF. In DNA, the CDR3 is TGTGCCAGCAGCTTAGGCCGGACACCAGCCTACGAGCAGTACTTC.